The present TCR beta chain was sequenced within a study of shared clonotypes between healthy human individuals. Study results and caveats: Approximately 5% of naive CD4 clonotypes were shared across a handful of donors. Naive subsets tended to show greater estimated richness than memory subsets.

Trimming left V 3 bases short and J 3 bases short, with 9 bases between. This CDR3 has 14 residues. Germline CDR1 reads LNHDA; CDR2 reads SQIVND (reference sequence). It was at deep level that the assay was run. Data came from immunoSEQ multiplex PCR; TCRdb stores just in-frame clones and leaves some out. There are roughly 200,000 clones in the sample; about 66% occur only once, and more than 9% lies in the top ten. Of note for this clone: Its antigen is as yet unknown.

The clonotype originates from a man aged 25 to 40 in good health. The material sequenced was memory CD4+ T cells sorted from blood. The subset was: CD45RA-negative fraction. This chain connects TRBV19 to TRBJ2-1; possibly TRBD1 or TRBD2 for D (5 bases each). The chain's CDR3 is CASSIEGSYNEQFF. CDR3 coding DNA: TGTGCCAGTAGTATCGAGGGGAGCTACAATGAGCAGTTCTTC. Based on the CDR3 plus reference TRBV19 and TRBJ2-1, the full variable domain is DGGITQSPKYLFRKEGQNVTLSCEQNLNHDAMYWYRQDPGQGLRLIYYSQIVNDFQKGDIAEGYSVSREKKESFPLTVTSAQKNPTAFYLCASSIEGSYNEQFFGPGTRLTVL.